The entry below gives a single T cell receptor (beta chain) sequence along with its context. Its target is unknown. The library targeted TCRbeta and was prepared with unique molecular identifiers. TCRdb re-called the PCR reads with MiXCR, one entry per CDR3 protein. This table holds approximately 300,000 distinct CDR3 sequences, just over 7.5% found once. This sample stems from a study of T-cell reconstitution after alpha-beta-depleted transplantation in children. Broader study findings: T-cell counts and diversity at one year following transplant were attributed mainly to newly produced T cells.

Germline V lookup: CDR1 MNHEY, CDR2 SMNVEV (reference sequence). The CDR3 is 15 residues long. The V end was cut by 11 bases, the J end by 3 bases, with 22 bases between. This sequence originates from a female patient between 2 and 15 years old who had a stem cell transplant for Fanconi anemia, so the T cells may come from the graft donor. Sequencing was performed on peripheral blood, taken 360 days after TCRalphabeta/CD19-depleted stem cell transplant. This chain links TRBV27 with TRBJ1-2; D gene uncertain. CDR3 bases: TGTGCCGTTAAAAAGGGCACCGCCGGTGACTATGGCTACACCTTC. Translation gives CAVKKGTAGDYGYTF.